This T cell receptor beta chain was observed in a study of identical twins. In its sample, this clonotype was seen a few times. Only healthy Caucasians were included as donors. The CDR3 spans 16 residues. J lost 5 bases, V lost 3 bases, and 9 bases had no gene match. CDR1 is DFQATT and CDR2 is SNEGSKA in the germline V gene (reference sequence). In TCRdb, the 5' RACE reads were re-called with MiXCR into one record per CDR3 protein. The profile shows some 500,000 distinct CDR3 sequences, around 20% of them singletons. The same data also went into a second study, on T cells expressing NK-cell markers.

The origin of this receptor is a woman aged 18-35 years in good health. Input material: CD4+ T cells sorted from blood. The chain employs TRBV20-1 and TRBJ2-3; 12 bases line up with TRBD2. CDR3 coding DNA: TGCAGTGCTAGGTCACTAGCGGGGGGCCGGGGAGATACGCAGTATTTT. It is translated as CSARSLAGGRGDTQYF.